These 3 T cell receptor beta chains share one sample of origin, sequenced in a study of neurological immune-mediated disorders. TCRdb passed the 5' RACE reads through MiXCR, listing each CDR3 protein once. The profile shows 65,000 to 80,000 distinct CDR3 sequences, 17% of them singletons. The sample consisted of PBMCs. The receptors were sampled from a middle-aged woman in good health.

The chain joins TRBV12-3 or TRBV12-4 to TRBJ1-1; D remains ambiguous. Trimming pared 1 base from V and 1 base from J, leaving 7 bases between. This CDR3 region has 14 residues. The CDR3 loop is CASSLGIQNTEAFF. As DNA, the CDR3 is TGTGCCAGCAGTTTAGGAATCCAGAACACTGAAGCTTTCTTT.

This clonotype was observed a handful of times. This may be a read error: a much more frequent sequence differs by one nucleotide. The chain links TRBV12-3 or TRBV12-4 to TRBJ2-2; D might be TRBD1 or TRBD2, each matching 5 bases. The CDR3 is 15 amino acids. V was cut by 6 bases and J by 6 bases, with 17 bases left in between. The CDR3 region is CASRYTGTLPGELFF. The CDR3 DNA sequence: TGTGCCAGCAGGTACACCGGGACGTTGCCCGGGGAGCTGTTTTTT.

This clonotype was counted at least ten times. V gene TRBV7-2 combines with J gene TRBJ2-2; 7 positions agree with TRBD1. Per germline, CDR1 SGHTA and CDR2 FQGNSA. V lost 5 bases and J lost 0; bases outside the gene matches: 3. The CDR3 length is 15 residues. In DNA form, the CDR3 reads TGTGCCAGCAGCCCCACAGGGGCGAACACCGGGGAGCTGTTTTTT. Translation gives CASSPTGANTGELFF. Supplemented by reference TRBV7-2 and TRBJ2-2, the full variable domain reads GAGVSQSPSNKVTEKGKDVELRCDPISGHTALYWYRQSLGQGLEFLIYFQGNSAPDKSGLPSDRFSAERTGGSVSTLTIQRTQQEDSAVYLCASSPTGANTGELFFGEGSRLTVL.